These 5 T cell receptor beta chains were sequenced from one sample in a study of CD8+CD57+ T cells in acquired aplastic anemia. TCR beta VDJ and CDR3 were profiled, and genomic DNA was the template. TCRdb called the reads again in MiXCR, with one record for every CDR3 protein. The table lists approximately 200,000 distinct CDR3 sequences, 64% of them singletons. The sequenced material came from sorted CD4+, CD8+, or CD8+CD57+ T cells (not recorded which) from PBMCs. These receptors were obtained from a human donor with severe aplastic anemia or a healthy control (not recorded which).

V is TRBV19 and J is TRBJ2-7, with D tentatively TRBD1 or TRBD2 (5 bases each). CDR1 is LNHDA, CDR2 SQIVND, per germline (reference sequence). This CDR3 is 15 amino acids long. The germline V and J ends were trimmed by 9 bases and 1 base, with 19 bases remaining between them. The chain's CDR3 is CASSSMTGRSYEQYF. CDR3 nucleotide sequence: TGTGCCAGCAGCTCAATGACGGGACGATCCTACGAGCAGTACTTC.

V and J are TRBV20-1 and TRBJ1-6; TRBD1 agrees at 9 bases. This CDR3 spans 15 amino acids. V lost 4 bases and J lost 5; bases outside the gene matches: 6. The germline V gene has CDR1 DFQATT and CDR2 SNEGSKA (reference sequence). The CDR3 here is CSAIAGTGNNSPLHF. CDR3 DNA: TGCAGTGCTATAGCCGGGACAGGGAATAATTCACCCCTCCACTTT.

This clonotype has just one count. The chain combines TRBV25-1 with TRBJ1-6, with D uncertain. This CDR3 spans 14 amino acids. Between the trimmed V and J ends, which lost 0 bases and 5 bases, there was a span of 5 bases. The germline gives CDR1 MGHDK, CDR2 SYGVNS. The CDR3 DNA sequence: TGTGCCAGCAGTGAATACCGGGATAATTCACCCCTCCACTTT. Protein sequence: CASSEYRDNSPLHF.

This chain links TRBV28 with TRBJ2-5; 8 bases agree with TRBD2. Judging by the DNA end, TRBJ2-7 fits better; the J call may be wrong. This CDR3 spans 15 amino acids. The germline gives CDR1 MDHEN, CDR2 SYDVKM. CDR3 coding DNA: TGTGCCAGCAGTTTGGGCAACGGGGGGGTAGGCGAGCAGTACTTC. Protein product: CASSLGNGGVGEQYF.

This clonotype has just one count. The junction differs from germline at one of its ends, possibly a read error. This sequence joins TRBV25-1 and TRBJ2-1; 10 bases match TRBD2. From germline, CDR1 is MGHDK and CDR2 SYGVNS. The CDR3 extends over 18 amino acids. The CDR3 spells CASSESELAGVSFNEQFF. In DNA, the CDR3 is TGTGCCAGCAGTGAATCCGAGCTAGCGGGGGTCTCCTTCAATGAGCAGTTCTTC.